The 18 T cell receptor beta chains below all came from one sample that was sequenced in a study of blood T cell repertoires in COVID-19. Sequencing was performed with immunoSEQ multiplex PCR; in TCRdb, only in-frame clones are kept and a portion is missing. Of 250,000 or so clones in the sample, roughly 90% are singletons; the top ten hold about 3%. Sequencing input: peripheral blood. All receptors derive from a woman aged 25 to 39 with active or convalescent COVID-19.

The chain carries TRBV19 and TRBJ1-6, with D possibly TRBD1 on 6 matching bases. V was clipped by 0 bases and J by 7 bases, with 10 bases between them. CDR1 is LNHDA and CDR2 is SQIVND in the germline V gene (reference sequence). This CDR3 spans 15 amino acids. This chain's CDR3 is CASSIEGARNSPLHF. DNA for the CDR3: TGTGCCAGTAGTATAGAGGGGGCGCGAAATTCACCCCTCCACTTT.

The CDR3 bases are TGTGCCACCAGCAGAGATTCTCCTAGCGGGGGGCCCTCCTCGGACAATGAGCAGTTCTTC. The encoded protein is CATSRDSPSGGPSSDNEQFF. The V and J genes are TRBV15 and TRBJ2-1; 11 bases map to TRBD2. Germline values: CDR1 LNHNV, CDR2 YYDKDF (reference sequence). This CDR3 is 20 amino acids long. Germline trimming cut 0 bases from V and 5 bases from J; bases unmatched to any gene: 15.

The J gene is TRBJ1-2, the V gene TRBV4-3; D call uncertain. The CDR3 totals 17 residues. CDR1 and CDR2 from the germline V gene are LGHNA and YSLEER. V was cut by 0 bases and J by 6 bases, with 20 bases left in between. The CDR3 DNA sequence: TGCGCCAGCAGCCAAGATTGGGCAGCGAGGGCTTGGGATGGCTACACCTTC. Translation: CASSQDWAARAWDGYTF.

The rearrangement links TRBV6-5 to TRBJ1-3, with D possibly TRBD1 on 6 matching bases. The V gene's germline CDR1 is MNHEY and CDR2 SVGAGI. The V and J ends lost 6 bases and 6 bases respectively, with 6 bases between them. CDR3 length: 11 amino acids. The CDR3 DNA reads TGTGCCAGCAGGGGGGCAAACACCATATATTTT. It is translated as CASRGANTIYF.

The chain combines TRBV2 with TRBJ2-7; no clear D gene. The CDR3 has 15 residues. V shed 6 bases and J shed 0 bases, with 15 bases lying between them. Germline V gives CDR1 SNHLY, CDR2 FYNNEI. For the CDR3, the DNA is TGTGCCAGCAGAGATACTGCCATTTCCTCCTACGAGCAGTACTTC. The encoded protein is CASRDTAISSYEQYF.

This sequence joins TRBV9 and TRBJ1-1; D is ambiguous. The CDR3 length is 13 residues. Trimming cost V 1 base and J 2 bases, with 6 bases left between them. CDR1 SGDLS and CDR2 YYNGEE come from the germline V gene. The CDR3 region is CASSVLGNTEAFF. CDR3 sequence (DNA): TGTGCCAGCAGCGTACTAGGAAACACTGAAGCTTTCTTT.

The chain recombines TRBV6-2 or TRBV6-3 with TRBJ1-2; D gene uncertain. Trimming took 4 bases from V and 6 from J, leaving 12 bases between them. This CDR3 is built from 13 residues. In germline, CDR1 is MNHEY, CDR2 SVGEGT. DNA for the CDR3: TGTGCCAGCAGTTCGTCGTACGGGGATGGCTACACCTTC. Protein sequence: CASSSSYGDGYTF.

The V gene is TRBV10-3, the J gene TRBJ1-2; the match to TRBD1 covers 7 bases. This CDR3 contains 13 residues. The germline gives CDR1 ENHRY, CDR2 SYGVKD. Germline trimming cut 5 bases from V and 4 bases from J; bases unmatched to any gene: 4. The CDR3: CAISRDSSYGYTF. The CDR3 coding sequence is TGTGCCATCAGTCGGGACAGCTCCTATGGCTACACCTTC.

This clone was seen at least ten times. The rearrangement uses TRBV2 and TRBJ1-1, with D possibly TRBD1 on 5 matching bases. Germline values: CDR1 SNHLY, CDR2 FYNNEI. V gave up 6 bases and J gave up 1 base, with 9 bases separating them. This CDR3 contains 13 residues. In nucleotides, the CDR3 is TGTGCCAGCAGCGGGGGGGAGAACACTGAAGCTTTCTTT. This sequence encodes CASSGGENTEAFF.

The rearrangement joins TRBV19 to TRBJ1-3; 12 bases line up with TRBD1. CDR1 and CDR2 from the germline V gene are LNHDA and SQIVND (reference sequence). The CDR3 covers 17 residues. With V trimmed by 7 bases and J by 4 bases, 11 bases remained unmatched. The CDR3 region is CASNSRDRGPAGNTIYF. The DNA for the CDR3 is TGTGCCAGTAATAGTAGGGACAGGGGGCCGGCGGGAAACACCATATATTTT.

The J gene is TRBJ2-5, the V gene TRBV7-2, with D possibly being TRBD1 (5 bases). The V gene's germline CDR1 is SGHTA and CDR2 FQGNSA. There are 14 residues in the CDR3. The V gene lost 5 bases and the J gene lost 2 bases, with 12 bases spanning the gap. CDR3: CASSPWAGQETQYF. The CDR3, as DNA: TGTGCCAGCAGCCCTTGGGCAGGGCAAGAGACCCAGTACTTC.

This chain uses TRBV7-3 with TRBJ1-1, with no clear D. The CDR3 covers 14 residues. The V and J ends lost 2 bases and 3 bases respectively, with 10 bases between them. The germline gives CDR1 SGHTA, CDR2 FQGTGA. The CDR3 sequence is CASSLLGGDTEAFF. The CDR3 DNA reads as TGTGCCAGCAGCTTACTAGGCGGAGACACTGAAGCTTTCTTT.

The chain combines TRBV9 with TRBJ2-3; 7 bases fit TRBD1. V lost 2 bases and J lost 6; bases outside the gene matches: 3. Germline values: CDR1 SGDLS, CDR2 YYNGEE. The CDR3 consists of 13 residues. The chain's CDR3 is CASSVQGVDTQYF. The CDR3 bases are TGTGCCAGCAGCGTCCAGGGGGTTGATACGCAGTATTTT. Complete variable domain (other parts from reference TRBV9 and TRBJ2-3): DSGVTQTPKHLITATGQRVTLRCSPRSGDLSVYWYQQSLDQGLQFLIQYYNGEERAKGNILERFSAQQFPDLHSELNLSSLELGDSALYFCASSVQGVDTQYFGPGTRLTVL.

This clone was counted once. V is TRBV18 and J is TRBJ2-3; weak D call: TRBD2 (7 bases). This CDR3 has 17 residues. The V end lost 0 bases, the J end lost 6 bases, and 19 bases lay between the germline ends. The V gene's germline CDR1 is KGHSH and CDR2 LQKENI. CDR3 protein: CASSPPRGGGAVDTQYF. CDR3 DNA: TGTGCCAGCTCACCACCCCGAGGTGGGGGGGCCGTGGATACGCAGTATTTT.

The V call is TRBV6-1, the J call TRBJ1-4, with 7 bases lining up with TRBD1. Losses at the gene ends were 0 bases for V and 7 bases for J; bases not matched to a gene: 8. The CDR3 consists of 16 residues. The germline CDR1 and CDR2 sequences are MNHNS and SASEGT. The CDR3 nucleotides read TGTGCCAGCAGTGAAGCGAGAAGACAGGGCGGTGAAAAACTGTTTTTT. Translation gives CASSEARRQGGEKLFF.

CDR3 coding DNA: TGTGCCATCAAAGTGGGGGCCACCACAGATACGCAGTATTTT. Translated: CAIKVGATTDTQYF. The V call is TRBV10-3, the J call TRBJ2-3, with D perhaps matching TRBD1 (6 bases). V lost 7 bases, J lost 2 bases, and 13 bases lay in between. The CDR3 spans 14 residues. From germline, CDR1 is ENHRY and CDR2 SYGVKD.

CDR3 bases: TGCGCCAGCAGCTTGGCCGTGTTCACAGATACGCAGTATTTT. This translates into CASSLAVFTDTQYF. V usage is TRBV5-1 and J usage is TRBJ2-3, with D uncertain. Per germline, CDR1 SGHRS and CDR2 YFSETQ. V was trimmed by 0 bases and J by 2 bases, leaving 7 bases between them. The CDR3 is 14 amino acids.

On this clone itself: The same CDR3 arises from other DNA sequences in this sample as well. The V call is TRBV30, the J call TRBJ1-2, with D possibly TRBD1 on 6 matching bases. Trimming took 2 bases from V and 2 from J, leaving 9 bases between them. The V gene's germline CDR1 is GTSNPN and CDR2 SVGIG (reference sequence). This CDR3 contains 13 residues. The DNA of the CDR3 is TGTGCCTGGAGTAGAGGACAGAACTATGGCTACACCTTC. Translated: CAWSRGQNYGYTF.